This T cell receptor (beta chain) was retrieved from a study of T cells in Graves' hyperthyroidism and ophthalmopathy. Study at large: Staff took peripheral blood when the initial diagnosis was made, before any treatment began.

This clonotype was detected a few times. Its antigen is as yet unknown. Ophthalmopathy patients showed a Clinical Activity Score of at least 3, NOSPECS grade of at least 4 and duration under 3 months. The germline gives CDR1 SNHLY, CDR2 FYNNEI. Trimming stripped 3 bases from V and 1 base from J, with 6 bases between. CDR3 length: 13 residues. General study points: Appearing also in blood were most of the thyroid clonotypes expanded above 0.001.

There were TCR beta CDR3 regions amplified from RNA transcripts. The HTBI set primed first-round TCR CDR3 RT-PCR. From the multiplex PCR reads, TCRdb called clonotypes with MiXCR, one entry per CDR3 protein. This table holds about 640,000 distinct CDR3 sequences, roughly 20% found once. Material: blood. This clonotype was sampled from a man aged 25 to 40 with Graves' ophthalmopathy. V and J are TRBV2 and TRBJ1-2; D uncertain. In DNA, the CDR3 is TGTGCCAGCAGTGAGGCCTTTAACTATGGCTACACCTTC. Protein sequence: CASSEAFNYGYTF.